What follows are 23 T cell receptor beta chains derived from one specimen sequenced in a study of OX40 agonist ivuxolimab in advanced cancers. Sequencing was performed with immunoSEQ multiplex PCR; in TCRdb, only in-frame clones are kept and a portion is missing. The table records about 48,000 clones, roughly 84% of them present only once. The sequences come from CD4+ or CD8+ T cells sorted from blood, collected in a trial of the OX40 agonist ivuxolimab. These receptors all stem from an adult with an advanced solid tumor such as melanoma, head and neck, liver or kidney cancer.

The genes are TRBV10-3 and TRBJ1-4; possibly TRBD1 for D (5 bases). V was clipped by 6 bases and J by 0 bases, with 11 bases between them. The CDR3 contains 15 residues. CDR1 is ENHRY, CDR2 SYGVKD, per germline. The CDR3 loop reads CAISQGFATNEKLFF. As DNA, the CDR3 is TGTGCCATCAGCCAGGGTTTTGCAACTAATGAAAAACTGTTTTTT.

The gene calls are TRBV6-5 and TRBJ2-2; a possible D gene is TRBD1 (5 bases). Germline assignment: CDR1 MNHEY and CDR2 SVGAGI. The V end was cut by 4 bases, the J end by 4 bases, with 13 bases between. The CDR3 totals 15 residues. CDR3 DNA sequence: TGTGCCAGCAGTTGGGTGGGGCGGAGCACCGGGGAGCTGTTTTTT. Amino acid sequence: CASSWVGRSTGELFF.

This sequence joins TRBV7-9 and TRBJ2-3; D may be TRBD2 (6 bases). Germline CDR1 reads SEHNR; CDR2 reads FQNEAQ (reference sequence). Trimming took 3 bases from V and 1 from J, leaving 8 bases between them. The CDR3 loop spans 14 amino acids. The CDR3 loop reads CASSLASGTDTQYF. CDR3 nucleotides: TGTGCCAGCAGCTTGGCTAGCGGCACAGATACGCAGTATTTT.

This chain links TRBV20-1 with TRBJ2-5; 7 nucleotides align to TRBD2. The CDR3 runs to 11 residues. Germline CDR1 reads DFQATT; CDR2 reads SNEGSKA (reference sequence). The J segment lost 5 bases and the V segment lost 8 bases, leaving 5 bases of the junction unmatched. The CDR3 reads CSIGREETQYF. CDR3 bases: TGCAGTATCGGGCGGGAGGAGACCCAGTACTTC.

The V call is TRBV30, the J call TRBJ1-1; D is ambiguous. The V gene lost 5 bases and the J gene lost 5 bases, with 15 bases spanning the gap. The CDR3 loop spans 13 amino acids. CDR1 GTSNPN and CDR2 SVGIG come from the germline V gene (reference sequence). CDR3 sequence: CAWSRQGRTEAFF. In DNA, the CDR3 is TGTGCCTGGTCTAGACAAGGCAGGACTGAAGCTTTCTTT.

The chain employs TRBV7-3 and TRBJ1-1; no clear D gene. CDR3 length: 13 residues. Trimming removed 1 base from V and 3 bases from J, with 6 bases in between. The germline V gene encodes CDR1 SGHTA and CDR2 FQGTGA. The DNA for the CDR3 is TGTGCCAGCAGCTTAAATTCGGACACTGAAGCTTTCTTT. Translation: CASSLNSDTEAFF.

The rearrangement joins TRBV15 to TRBJ2-7; D uncertain. Germline assignment: CDR1 LNHNV and CDR2 YYDKDF (reference sequence). CDR3 length equals 13 residues. Deletions cut 4 bases from V and 6 bases from J, with 13 bases between. Written as DNA, the CDR3 is TGTGCCACCAGCAAAGAAGGGTATCGCGAGCAGTACTTC. Translated, it gives CATSKEGYREQYF.

This clone has only a few counts. The gene calls are TRBV7-9 and TRBJ2-7, with D possibly matching TRBD2 (6 bases). Germline CDR1 reads SEHNR; CDR2 reads FQNEAQ (reference sequence). V lost 6 bases, J lost 3 bases, and 15 bases lay in between. The CDR3 runs to 14 residues. The CDR3 loop is CASSHTGLVYEQYF. The DNA of the CDR3 is TGTGCCAGCAGTCATACGGGACTCGTCTACGAGCAGTACTTC.

The J gene is TRBJ2-2, the V gene TRBV7-2; a weak D match, TRBD1 (7 bases). The CDR3 is 14 residues long. V was clipped by 4 bases and J by 6 bases, with 12 bases between them. Germline V gene sequence: CDR1 SGHTA, CDR2 FQGNSA. The CDR3 reads CASSSQGGAGELFF. The CDR3 DNA reads TGTGCCAGCAGCTCCCAGGGGGGTGCCGGGGAGCTGTTTTTT.

This clone was seen just once. This chain links TRBV7-3 with TRBJ2-3; maybe TRBD2 (5 bases). The CDR3 covers 15 residues. Germline V gene data show CDR1 as SGHTA and CDR2 as FQGTGA. V lost 5 bases and J lost 0, with 12 bases in between. CDR3 sequence (DNA): TGTGCCAGCAGCCCCAGCGGAGTTAGCACAGATACGCAGTATTTT. This translates into CASSPSGVSTDTQYF.

The V gene is TRBV11-1, the J gene TRBJ2-5; D is ambiguous. The J call may not be correct, given that the DNA end is closer to TRBJ2-7. Germline V gene sequence: CDR1 SGHAT, CDR2 FQDESV (reference sequence). The CDR3 covers 12 residues. CDR3 DNA: TGTGCCAGCAGCTTAGCAGGGTACGAGCAGTACTTC. Protein product: CASSLAGYEQYF.

J is TRBJ1-5 and V is TRBV6-1, with D possibly TRBD1 on 5 matching bases. Germline values: CDR1 MNHNS, CDR2 SASEGT. The CDR3 runs 13 residues. The V gene lost 4 bases and the J gene lost 9 bases, with 13 bases spanning the gap. The CDR3 protein is CASSVQGDGPQHF. As DNA, the CDR3 is TGTGCCAGCAGTGTCCAGGGTGATGGGCCCCAGCATTTT.

V is TRBV28 and J is TRBJ2-1; TRBD1 agrees at 10 bases. The CDR3 loop spans 14 amino acids. Germline CDR1 MDHEN, CDR2 SYDVKM. Losses at the gene ends were 7 bases for V and 5 bases for J; bases not matched to a gene: 5. CDR3 in amino acids: CASTDRGRNNEQFF. CDR3 DNA sequence: TGTGCCAGCACTGACAGGGGGCGAAACAATGAGCAGTTCTTC.

The gene calls are TRBV25-1 and TRBJ2-1, with 10 bases matching TRBD1. CDR1 is MGHDK and CDR2 is SYGVNS in the germline V gene. CDR3 length equals 14 residues. The junction had 4 bases not matched to a gene; V was cut back by 6 bases and J by 5 bases. The CDR3 reads CASRGDRGDNEQFF. The DNA for the CDR3 is TGTGCCAGCAGGGGGGACAGGGGAGACAATGAGCAGTTCTTC.

The J gene is TRBJ2-1, the V gene TRBV5-1; D assignment may be TRBD1 or TRBD2 (5 bases each). CDR1 SGHRS and CDR2 YFSETQ come from the germline V gene. CDR3 length: 17 residues. V was clipped by 3 bases and J by 5 bases, with 21 bases between them. The CDR3 sequence: CASSSRSVGTIDNEQFF. For the CDR3, the DNA is TGCGCCAGCAGCTCTCGATCTGTCGGGACGATAGACAATGAGCAGTTCTTC. Variable domain in full (rest from reference TRBV5-1 and TRBJ2-1): KAGVTQTPRYLIKTRGQQVTLSCSPISGHRSVSWYQQTPGQGLQFLFEYFSETQRNKGNFPGRFSGRQFSNSRSEMNVSTLELGDSALYLCASSSRSVGTIDNEQFFGPGTRLTVL.

This chain uses TRBV4-1 with TRBJ2-7, with TRBD1 matching 8 bases. Germline-derived CDR1 and CDR2 are MGHRA and YSYEKL. Trimming at V came to 1 base and at J to 5 bases, leaving 7 bases not matched to a gene. CDR3 size: 15 residues. CDR3 in DNA: TGCGCCAGCAGCCAAGTAGGGGACAGGTCCCACGAGCAGTACTTC. Protein sequence: CASSQVGDRSHEQYF.

As DNA, the CDR3 is TGTGCCAGCAGTTTCCCGGACAGTCTCTCAGCGGGATTCGCGAACACCGGGGAGCTGTTTTTT. It yields the protein CASSFPDSLSAGFANTGELFF. J is TRBJ2-2 and V is TRBV28; D may be TRBD2 (7 bases). The CDR3 sequence is 21 residues long. Trimming removed 3 bases from V and 0 bases from J, with 26 bases in between. The germline gives CDR1 MDHEN, CDR2 SYDVKM.

The J gene is TRBJ2-7, the V gene TRBV19, with unresolved D. The CDR3 has 13 residues. Germline lookup yields CDR1 LNHDA and CDR2 SQIVND (reference sequence). Between the trimmed V and J ends, which lost 6 bases and 3 bases, there was a span of 12 bases. CDR3 sequence reads: CASSRIDNYEQYF. CDR3 DNA: TGTGCCAGTAGCCGAATCGACAACTACGAGCAGTACTTC.

The chain combines TRBV28 with TRBJ2-7; D perhaps matches TRBD1 (5 bases). V lost 6 bases and J 5 bases, leaving 17 bases between the germline ends. Germline V lookup: CDR1 MDHEN, CDR2 SYDVKM. CDR3 length: 14 amino acids. CDR3 sequence reads: CASSPRQLSDEQYF. The CDR3 DNA reads as TGTGCCAGCAGCCCCCGACAGTTGAGCGACGAGCAGTACTTC.

The chain carries TRBV18 and TRBJ2-7; D unclear. CDR3 length equals 15 residues. Trimming cost V 2 bases and J 1 base, with 12 bases left between them. Germline V lookup: CDR1 KGHSH, CDR2 LQKENI. The DNA of the CDR3 is TGTGCCAGCTCACCAGGAATGGCACCTTCCTACGAGCAGTACTTC. This encodes CASSPGMAPSYEQYF.

The CDR3 nucleotides are TGTGCCAGCAGTTTCGGAACTCCTGAGGCTGAAGCTTTCTTT. This translates into CASSFGTPEAEAFF. The chain recombines TRBV28 with TRBJ1-1; D gene ambiguous. The length of the CDR3 is 14 residues. Germline V gene sequence: CDR1 MDHEN, CDR2 SYDVKM. Deletions cut 3 bases from V and 6 bases from J, with 14 bases between.

This chain uses TRBV5-6 with TRBJ1-4; TRBD1 is a possible D gene (5 bases). The CDR3 is 15 residues long. Trimming pared 5 bases from V and 3 bases from J, leaving 14 bases between. CDR1 and CDR2 (germline): SGHDT, YYEEEE. CDR3 region: CASSLGGGSNEKLFF. In DNA form, the CDR3 reads TGTGCCAGCAGTCTCGGTGGGGGTTCTAATGAAAAACTGTTTTTT.

This clone appeared a few times. The chain joins TRBV28 to TRBJ2-5; 8 nucleotides agree with TRBD2. After removal of 4 bases from V and 3 bases from J, the junction contained 4 bases not matched to a gene. The CDR3 is made up of 14 amino acids. Germline V gene lookup returns CDR1 MDHEN and CDR2 SYDVKM. For the CDR3, the DNA is TGTGCCAGCAGTTCCCTAGCGGGTGAAGAGACCCAGTACTTC. This codes for CASSSLAGEETQYF.